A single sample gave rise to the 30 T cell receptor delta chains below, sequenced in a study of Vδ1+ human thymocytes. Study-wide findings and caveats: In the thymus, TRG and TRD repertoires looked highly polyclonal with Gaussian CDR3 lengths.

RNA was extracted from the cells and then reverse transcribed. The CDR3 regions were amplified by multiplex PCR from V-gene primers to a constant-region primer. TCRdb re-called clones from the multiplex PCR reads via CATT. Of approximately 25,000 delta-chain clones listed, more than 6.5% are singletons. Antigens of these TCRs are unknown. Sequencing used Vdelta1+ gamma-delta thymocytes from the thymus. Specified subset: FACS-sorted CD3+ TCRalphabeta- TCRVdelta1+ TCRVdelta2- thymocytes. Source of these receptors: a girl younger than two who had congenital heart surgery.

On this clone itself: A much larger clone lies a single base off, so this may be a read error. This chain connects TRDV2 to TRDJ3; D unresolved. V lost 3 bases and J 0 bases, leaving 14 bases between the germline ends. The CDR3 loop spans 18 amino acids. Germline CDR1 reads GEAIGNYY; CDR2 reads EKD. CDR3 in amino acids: CACDRLRDGSWDTRQMFF. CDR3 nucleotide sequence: TGTGCCTGTGACCGGCTGCGCGATGGCTCCTGGGACACCCGACAGATGTTTTTC.

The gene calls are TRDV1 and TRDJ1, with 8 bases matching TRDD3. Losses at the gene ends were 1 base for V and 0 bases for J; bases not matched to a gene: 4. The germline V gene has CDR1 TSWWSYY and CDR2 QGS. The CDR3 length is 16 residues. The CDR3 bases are TGTGCTCTTGGGGAACCTGGGGGACTGTACACCGATAAACTCATCTTT. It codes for CALGEPGGLYTDKLIF.

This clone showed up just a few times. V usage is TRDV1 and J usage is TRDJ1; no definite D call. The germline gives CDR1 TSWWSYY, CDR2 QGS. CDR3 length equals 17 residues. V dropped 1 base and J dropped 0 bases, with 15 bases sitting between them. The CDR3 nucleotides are TGTGCTCTTGGGGAACGCGTGGACACAGAGTACACCGATAAACTCATCTTT. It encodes CALGERVDTEYTDKLIF.

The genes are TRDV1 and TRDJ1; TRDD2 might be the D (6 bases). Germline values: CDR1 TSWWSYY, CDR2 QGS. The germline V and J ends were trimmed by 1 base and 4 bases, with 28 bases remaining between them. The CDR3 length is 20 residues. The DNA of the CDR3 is TGTGCTCTTGGGGAACAGAAGGCCTTCCCCCTCCATGGGGACATCGATAAACTCATCTTT. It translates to CALGEQKAFPLHGDIDKLIF.

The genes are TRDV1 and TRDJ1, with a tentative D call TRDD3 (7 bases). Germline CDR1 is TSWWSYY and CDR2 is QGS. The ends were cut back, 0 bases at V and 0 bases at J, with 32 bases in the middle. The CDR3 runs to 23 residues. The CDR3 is CALGELVWRSYVSGGPYTDKLIF. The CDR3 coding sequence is TGTGCTCTTGGGGAACTAGTCTGGCGATCCTACGTATCTGGGGGGCCGTACACCGATAAACTCATCTTT.

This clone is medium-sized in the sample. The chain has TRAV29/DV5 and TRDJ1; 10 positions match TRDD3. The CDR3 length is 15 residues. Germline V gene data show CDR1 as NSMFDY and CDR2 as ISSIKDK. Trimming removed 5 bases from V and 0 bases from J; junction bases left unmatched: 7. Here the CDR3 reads CAAKYWGMYTDKLIF. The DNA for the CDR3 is TGTGCAGCGAAGTACTGGGGGATGTACACCGATAAACTCATCTTT.

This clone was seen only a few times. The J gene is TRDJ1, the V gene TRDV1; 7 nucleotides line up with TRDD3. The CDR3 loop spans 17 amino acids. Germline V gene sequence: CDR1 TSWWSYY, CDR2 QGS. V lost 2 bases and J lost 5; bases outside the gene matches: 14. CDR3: CALGENDGTGATDKLIF. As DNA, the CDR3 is TGTGCTCTTGGGGAAAATGACGGTACTGGGGCAACGGATAAACTCATCTTT.

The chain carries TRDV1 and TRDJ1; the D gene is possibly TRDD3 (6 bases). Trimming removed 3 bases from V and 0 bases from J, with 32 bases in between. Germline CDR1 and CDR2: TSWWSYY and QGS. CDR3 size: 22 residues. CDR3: CALGDGPGRHRGFPFYTDKLIF. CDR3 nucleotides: TGTGCTCTTGGGGACGGTCCCGGACGGCATAGGGGATTTCCTTTTTACACCGATAAACTCATCTTT.

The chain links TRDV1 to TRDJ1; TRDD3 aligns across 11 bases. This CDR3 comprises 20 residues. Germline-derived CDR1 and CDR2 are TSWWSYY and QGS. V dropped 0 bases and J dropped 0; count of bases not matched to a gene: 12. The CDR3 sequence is CALGELCPWGIRTYTDKLIF. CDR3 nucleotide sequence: TGTGCTCTTGGGGAACTCTGCCCTTGGGGGATACGGACTTACACCGATAAACTCATCTTT.

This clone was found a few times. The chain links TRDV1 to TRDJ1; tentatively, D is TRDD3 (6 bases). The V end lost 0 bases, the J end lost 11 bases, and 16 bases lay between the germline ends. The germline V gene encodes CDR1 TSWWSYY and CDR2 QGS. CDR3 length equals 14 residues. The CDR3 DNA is TGTGCTCTTGGGGAACTTAAGGGACTGGGTCTGCTCATCTTT. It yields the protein CALGELKGLGLLIF.

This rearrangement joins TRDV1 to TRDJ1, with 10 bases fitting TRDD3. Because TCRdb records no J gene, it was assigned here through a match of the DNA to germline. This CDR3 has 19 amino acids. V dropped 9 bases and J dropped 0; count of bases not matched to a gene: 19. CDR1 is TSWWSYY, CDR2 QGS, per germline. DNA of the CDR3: TGTGCTCTCAAAAAACTTCTGGCTACTGGGGGATGGTACACCGATAAACTCATCTTT. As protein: CALKKLLATGGWYTDKLIF.

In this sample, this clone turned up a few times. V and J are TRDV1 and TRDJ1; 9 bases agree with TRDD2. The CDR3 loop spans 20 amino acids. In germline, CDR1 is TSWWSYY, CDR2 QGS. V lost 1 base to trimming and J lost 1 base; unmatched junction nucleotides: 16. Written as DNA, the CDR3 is TGTGCTCTTGGGGAACCCCCTTCCTACGAGGCGATACGCGGCACCGATAAACTCATCTTT. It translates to CALGEPPSYEAIRGTDKLIF.

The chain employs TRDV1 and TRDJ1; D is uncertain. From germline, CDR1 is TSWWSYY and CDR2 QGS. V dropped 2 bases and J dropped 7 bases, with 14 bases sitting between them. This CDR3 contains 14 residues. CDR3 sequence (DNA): TGTGCTCTTGGGGAAATTAGCGGAGGGACTAAACTCATCTTT. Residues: CALGEISGGTKLIF.

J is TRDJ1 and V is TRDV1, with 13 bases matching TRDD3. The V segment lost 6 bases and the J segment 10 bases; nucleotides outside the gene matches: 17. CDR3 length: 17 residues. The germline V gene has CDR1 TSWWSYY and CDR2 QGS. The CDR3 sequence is CALGRFPHRLGDTGLIF. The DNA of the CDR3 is TGTGCTCTTGGCCGCTTCCCTCACAGACTGGGGGATACGGGACTCATCTTT.

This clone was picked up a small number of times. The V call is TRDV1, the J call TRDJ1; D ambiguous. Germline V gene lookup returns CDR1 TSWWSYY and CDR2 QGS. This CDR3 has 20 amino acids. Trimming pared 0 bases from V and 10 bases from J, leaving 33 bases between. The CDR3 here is CALGELRRTSPGTEGTGLIF. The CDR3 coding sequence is TGTGCTCTTGGGGAACTTAGACGGACCAGCCCTGGTACCGAAGGGACGGGACTCATCTTT.

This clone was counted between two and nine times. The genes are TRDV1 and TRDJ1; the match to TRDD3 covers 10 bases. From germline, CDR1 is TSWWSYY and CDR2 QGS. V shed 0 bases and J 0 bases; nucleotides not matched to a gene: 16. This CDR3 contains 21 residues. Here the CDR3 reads CALGELPILLGDPYNTDKLIF. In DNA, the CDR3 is TGTGCTCTTGGGGAACTTCCCATTCTACTGGGGGATCCCTATAACACCGATAAACTCATCTTT.

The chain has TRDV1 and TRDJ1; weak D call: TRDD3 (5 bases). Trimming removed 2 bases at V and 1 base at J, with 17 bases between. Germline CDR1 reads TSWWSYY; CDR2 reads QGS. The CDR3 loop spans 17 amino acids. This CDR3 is CALGEGPDLGGTDKLIF. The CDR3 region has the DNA TGTGCTCTTGGGGAAGGGCCGGACCTGGGAGGCACCGATAAACTCATCTTT.

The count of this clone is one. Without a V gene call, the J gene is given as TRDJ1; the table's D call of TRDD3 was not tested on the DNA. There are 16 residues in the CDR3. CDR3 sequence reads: CALGEPRYWGIRKLIF. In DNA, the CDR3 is TGTGCTCTTGGGGAACCTCGGTACTGGGGGATACGTAAACTCATCTTT.

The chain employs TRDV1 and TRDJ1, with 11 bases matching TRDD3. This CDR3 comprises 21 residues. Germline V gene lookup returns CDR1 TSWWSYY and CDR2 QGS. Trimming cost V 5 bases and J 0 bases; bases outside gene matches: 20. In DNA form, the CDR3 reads TGTGCTCTTGGGAAAGCTCACACGCTCCCTGGGGGATACCCGTACACCGATAAACTCATCTTT. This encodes CALGKAHTLPGGYPYTDKLIF.

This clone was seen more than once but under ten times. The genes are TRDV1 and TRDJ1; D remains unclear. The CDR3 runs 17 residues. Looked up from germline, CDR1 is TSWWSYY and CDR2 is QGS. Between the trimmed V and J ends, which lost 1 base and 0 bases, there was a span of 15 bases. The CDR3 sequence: CALGEHLRVCNTDKLIF. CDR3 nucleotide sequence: TGTGCTCTTGGGGAACACCTCCGGGTCTGCAACACCGATAAACTCATCTTT.

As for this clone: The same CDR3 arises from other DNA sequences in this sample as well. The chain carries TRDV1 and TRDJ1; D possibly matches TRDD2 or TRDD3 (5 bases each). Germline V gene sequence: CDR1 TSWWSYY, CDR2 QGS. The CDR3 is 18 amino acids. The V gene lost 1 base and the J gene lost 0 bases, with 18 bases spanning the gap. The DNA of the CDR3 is TGTGCTCTTGGGGAACGACCCTACCGCGGGGAGAACACCGATAAACTCATCTTT. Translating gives CALGERPYRGENTDKLIF.

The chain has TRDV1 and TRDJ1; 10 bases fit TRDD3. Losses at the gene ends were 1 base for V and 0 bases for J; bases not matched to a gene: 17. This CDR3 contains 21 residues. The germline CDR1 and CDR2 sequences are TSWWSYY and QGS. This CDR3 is CALGEPSCVGLGDMYTDKLIF. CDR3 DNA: TGTGCTCTTGGGGAACCTTCCTGTGTGGGTCTGGGGGATATGTACACCGATAAACTCATCTTT.

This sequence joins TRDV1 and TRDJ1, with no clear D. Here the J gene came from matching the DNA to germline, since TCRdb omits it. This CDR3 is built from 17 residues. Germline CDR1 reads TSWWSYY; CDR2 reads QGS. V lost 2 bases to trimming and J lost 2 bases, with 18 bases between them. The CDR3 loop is CALGEIGSGRRTDKLIF. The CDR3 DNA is TGTGCTCTTGGGGAAATCGGGTCGGGTCGGCGGACCGATAAACTCATCTTT.

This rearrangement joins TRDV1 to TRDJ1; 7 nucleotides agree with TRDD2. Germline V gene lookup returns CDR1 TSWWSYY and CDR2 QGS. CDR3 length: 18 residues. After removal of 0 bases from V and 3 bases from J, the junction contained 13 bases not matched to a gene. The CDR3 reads CALGELENSYHLSDKLIF. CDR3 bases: TGTGCTCTTGGGGAACTGGAGAATTCCTACCACCTCTCCGATAAACTCATCTTT.

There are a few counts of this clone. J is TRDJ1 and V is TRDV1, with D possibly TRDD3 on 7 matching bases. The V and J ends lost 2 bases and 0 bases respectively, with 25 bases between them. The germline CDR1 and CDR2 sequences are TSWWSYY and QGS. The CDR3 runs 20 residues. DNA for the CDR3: TGTGCTCTTGGGGAAGATAGGTCCTACGCCCACTGGGGTAACACCGATAAACTCATCTTT. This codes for CALGEDRSYAHWGNTDKLIF.

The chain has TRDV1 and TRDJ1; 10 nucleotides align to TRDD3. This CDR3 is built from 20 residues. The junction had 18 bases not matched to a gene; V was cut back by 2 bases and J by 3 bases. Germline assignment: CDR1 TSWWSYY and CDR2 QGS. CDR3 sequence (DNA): TGTGCTCTTGGGGAAATCTCCCACAACTGGGGGATTCGATACGCCGATAAACTCATCTTT. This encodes CALGEISHNWGIRYADKLIF.

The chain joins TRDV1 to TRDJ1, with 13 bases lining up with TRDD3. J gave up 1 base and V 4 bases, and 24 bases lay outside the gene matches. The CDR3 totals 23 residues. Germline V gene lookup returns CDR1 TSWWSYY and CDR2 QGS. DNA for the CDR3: TGTGCTCTTGGGGTCCTTGCGACTTCCTACGGGGACTGGGGGATACGCGGCACCGATAAACTCATCTTT. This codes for CALGVLATSYGDWGIRGTDKLIF.

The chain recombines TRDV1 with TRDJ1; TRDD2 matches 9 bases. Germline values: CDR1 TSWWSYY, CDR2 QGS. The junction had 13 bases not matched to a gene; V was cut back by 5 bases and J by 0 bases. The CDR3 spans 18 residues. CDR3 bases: TGTGCTCTTGGGAACGCCTTCCTACGTTGGTTGGACACCGATAAACTCATCTTT. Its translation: CALGNAFLRWLDTDKLIF.

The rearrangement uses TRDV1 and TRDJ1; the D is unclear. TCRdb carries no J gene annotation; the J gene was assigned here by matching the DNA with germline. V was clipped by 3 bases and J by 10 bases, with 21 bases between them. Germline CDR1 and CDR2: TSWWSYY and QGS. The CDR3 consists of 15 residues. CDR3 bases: TGTGCTCTTGGGGACCCGCGGGGTGACCCACTAGGACTCATCTTT. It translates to CALGDPRGDPLGLIF.

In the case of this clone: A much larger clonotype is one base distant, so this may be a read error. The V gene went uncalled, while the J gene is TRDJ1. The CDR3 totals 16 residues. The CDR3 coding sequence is TGTGCCTTCACAGGCTTCACTAATCGACATACCGATAAACTCATCTTT. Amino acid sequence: CAFTGFTNRHTDKLIF.